Listed below are T cell receptor beta chains from one sample, sequenced in a study of CD8+ T cells in alopecia areata. Sequenced by immunoSEQ multiplex PCR; TCRdb stores in-frame clones only, minus some. The table shows about 130,000 clones, with 58% occurring only once. The specimen comprised CD4+ T cells sorted from blood, sampled at week 0. These receptors originate from a human donor with alopecia areata. Each CDR3 is given with its conserved first and last residue. D genes are given only for firm matches. Size is omitted from some rows. Given values are once, few, many or a class for expanded clones.

clone_size	v_call	j_call	d_call	cdr3_aa	cdr3_nt
.	TRBV5-1	TRBJ2-3	.	CASSAGHDTDTQYF	TGCGCCAGCAGCGCGGGACACGACACAGATACGCAGTATTTT
once	TRBV2	TRBJ2-5	.	CASNLERVGTQYF	TGTGCCAGCAATTTGGAGAGGGTAGGGACCCAGTACTTC
.	TRBV5-6	TRBJ2-7	TRBD1	CASSPQTGLRYEQYF	TGTGCCAGCAGCCCGCAGACAGGGTTAAGGTACGAGCAGTACTTC
few	TRBV7-3	TRBJ2-5	.	CASSPVGGQMETQYF	TGTGCCAGCAGCCCAGTAGGTGGGCAGATGGAGACCCAGTACTTC
.	TRBV5-1	TRBJ1-3	.	CASSLAGARNTIYF	TGCGCCAGCAGCTTGGCAGGGGCTAGAAACACCATATATTTT
.	TRBV27	TRBJ2-5	TRBD2	CASSLRGGGETQYF	TGTGCCAGCTCCTTACGGGGGGGCGGGGAGACCCAGTACTTC
.	TRBV5-6	TRBJ1-2	.	CASSPTGTTSYTF	TGTGCCAGCAGCCCCACCGGGACAACCTCCTACACCTTC
once	TRBV10-3	TRBJ2-7	.	CAISDRLLGQEYF	TGTGCCATCAGTGATCGGTTATTGGGACAAGAGTACTTC
once	TRBV10-3	TRBJ1-3	TRBD1	CAIRPSDRGDGNTIYF	TGTGCCATCAGGCCCTCGGACAGGGGAGACGGAAACACCATATATTTT
once	TRBV7-2	TRBJ2-7	TRBD2	CASSTVAASGGEQYF	TGTGCCAGCAGCACGGTGGCGGCTAGCGGGGGCGAGCAGTACTTC
.	TRBV27	TRBJ1-1	TRBD1	CASSASHRGGNTEAFF	TGTGCCAGCAGTGCTTCTCACAGGGGTGGGAACACTGAAGCTTTCTTT
.	TRBV29-1	TRBJ1-4	.	CSVEDRKREKLFF	TGCAGCGTTGAGGACAGAAAGAGAGAAAAACTGTTTTTT
few	TRBV5-1	TRBJ2-3	.	CASSSSRRAPDTQYF	TGCGCCAGCAGCTCCTCCAGGAGGGCGCCAGATACGCAGTATTTT
.	TRBV5-1	TRBJ2-1	.	CASSLGEGEGVDEQFF	TGCGCCAGCAGCCTCGGTGAGGGGGAAGGGGTCGATGAGCAGTTCTTC
.	TRBV30	TRBJ1-2	.	CAWFPWALRPYGYTF	TGTGCCTGGTTTCCCTGGGCCTTACGGCCCTATGGCTACACCTTC
.	TRBV30	TRBJ2-7	.	CAWMVGGSGSEQYF	TGTGCCTGGATGGTAGGAGGGTCGGGCAGCGAGCAGTACTTC
.	TRBV4-3	TRBJ2-5	.	CASSQVKGQETQYF	TGCGCCAGCAGCCAAGTGAAGGGGCAAGAGACCCAGTACTTC
.	TRBV18	TRBJ2-5	.	CASSPATQETQYF	TGTGCCAGCTCCCCCGCAACTCAAGAGACCCAGTACTTC
.	TRBV29-1	TRBJ2-1	.	CSVGGQAPVVEQFF	TGCAGCGTTGGGGGCCAGGCCCCCGTGGTTGAGCAGTTCTTC
.	TRBV28	TRBJ2-7	.	CASMGGSYEQYF	TGTGCCAGCATGGGGGGCTCCTACGAGCAGTACTTC
.	TRBV2	TRBJ2-5	TRBD2	CASMSSGGETQYF	TGTGCCAGCATGAGTAGCGGGGGGGAGACCCAGTACTTC
.	TRBV18	TRBJ1-1	.	CASSGTQNTEAFF	TGTGCCAGCTCGGGGACACAGAACACTGAAGCTTTCTTT
few	TRBV11-2	TRBJ2-7	TRBD1	CASSSTGGNYEQYF	TGTGCCAGCAGCTCGACAGGGGGGAACTACGAGCAGTACTTC
few	TRBV9	TRBJ2-7	TRBD2	CASSVGGRASYEQYF	TGTGCCAGCAGCGTAGGTGGGAGGGCCTCCTACGAGCAGTACTTC
few	TRBV5-1	TRBJ2-2	TRBD1	CASSVGTANTGELFF	TGCGCCAGCAGCGTGGGGACAGCCAACACCGGGGAGCTGTTTTTT
few	TRBV10-3	TRBJ1-2	TRBD1	CAISERGTGQGRYGYTF	TGTGCCATCAGTGAGAGGGGGACTGGACAGGGACGATATGGCTACACCTTC
.	TRBV5-1	TRBJ2-5	.	CASSLGGTTQAAETQYF	TGCGCCAGCAGCTTGGGGGGGACCACTCAAGCGGCGGAGACCCAGTACTTC
.	TRBV6-5	TRBJ1-2	.	CASSYSREGGDGYTF	TGTGCCAGCAGTTACTCTAGGGAGGGAGGCGATGGCTACACCTTC